Listed here are 25 T cell receptor beta chains from one sample, sequenced in a study of T cells in Graves' hyperthyroidism and ophthalmopathy. RNA transcripts served as the template for amplifying TCR beta CDR3 regions. The HTBI primer set was used in a first-round RT-PCR of the TCR CDR3. TCRdb redid the calling of the multiplex PCR reads with MiXCR, one entry per CDR3 protein. The sample contains about 550,000 distinct CDR3 sequences, about 20% of which appear only once. Material for sequencing was blood. These receptors were taken from a young man with Graves' hyperthyroidism.

The table lists this clonotype with many counts. The V and J genes are TRBV10-3 and TRBJ1-5; no definite D call. CDR3 length: 15 amino acids. Per the germline V gene, CDR1 is ENHRY and CDR2 is SYGVKD. V was clipped by 2 bases and J by 7 bases, with 15 bases between them. The CDR3 loop reads CAISEDRVAAQPQHF. The CDR3 DNA follows: TGTGCCATCAGTGAGGATCGGGTGGCCGCCCAGCCCCAGCATTTT.

This clonotype was counted many times. The gene calls are TRBV5-5 and TRBJ2-5, with a tentative D call TRBD2 (7 bases). CDR1 SGHKS and CDR2 YYEKEE come from the germline V gene (reference sequence). The CDR3 contains 15 residues. The V and J ends lost 5 bases and 4 bases respectively, with 18 bases between them. In nucleotides, the CDR3 is TGTGCCAGCAGTCCTGGGGGCGGCGGGGGAGAGACCCAGTACTTC. Residues: CASSPGGGGGETQYF.

In its sample, this clonotype was seen many times. The CDR3 region has the DNA TGTGCCACCAGTCTGGGCAGAAACTATGGCTACACCTTC. Its translation: CATSLGRNYGYTF. The chain uses TRBV24-1 and TRBJ1-2; unclear D gene. Per germline, CDR1 KGHDR and CDR2 SFDVKD. Trimming stripped 6 bases from V and 2 bases from J, with 9 bases between. The CDR3 contains 13 residues.

At least ten counts were recorded for this clonotype. J is TRBJ2-7 and V is TRBV6-1; 7 bases align to TRBD1. The germline gives CDR1 MNHNS, CDR2 SASEGT. The CDR3 extends over 13 amino acids. The J segment lost 3 bases and the V segment lost 6 bases, leaving 5 bases of the junction unmatched. The CDR3 DNA reads TGTGCCAGCAGAAACCGGGACAGCTACGAGCAGTACTTC. Its translation is CASRNRDSYEQYF.

CDR3: CASRPGQGPNGYTF. In DNA, the CDR3 is TGTGCCAGCAGACCGGGACAGGGGCCAAATGGCTACACCTTC. V usage is TRBV6-1 and J usage is TRBJ1-2; TRBD1 matches at 10 bases. The junction had 7 bases not matched to a gene; V was cut back by 6 bases and J by 6 bases. From germline, CDR1 is MNHNS and CDR2 SASEGT. There are 14 residues in the CDR3.

The chain employs TRBV30 and TRBJ2-5; 10 bases fit TRBD2. The length of the CDR3 is 15 residues. Germline CDR1 reads GTSNPN; CDR2 reads SVGIG (reference sequence). The trim removed 2 bases at V and 1 base at J, leaving 4 bases unmatched. The CDR3 DNA follows: TGTGCCTGGAGTAGCGGGAGGGTCACCCAAGAGACCCAGTACTTC. Its translation: CAWSSGRVTQETQYF.

This clonotype was recorded at least ten times. The J gene is TRBJ1-2, the V gene TRBV20-1; D gene unclear. The CDR3 spans 14 residues. V was cut by 1 base and J by 3 bases, with 12 bases left in between. The germline gives CDR1 DFQATT, CDR2 SNEGSKA (reference sequence). The CDR3 DNA follows: TGCAGTGCTAGAGGGGCACTTTATTACTATGGCTACACCTTC. It is translated as CSARGALYYYGYTF.

Regarding this clonotype: A much more abundant neighbour one base away suggests this may be a read error. As DNA, the CDR3 is TGTGCCAGCAGTCGTACAGGGGGACGAAACATTAAGTACTTC. This codes for CASSRTGGRNIKYF. The chain combines TRBV6-2 or TRBV6-3 with TRBJ2-4; 8 nucleotides match TRBD1. The CDR3 is 14 amino acids. In germline, CDR1 is MNHEY, CDR2 SVGEGT.

This clonotype was detected ten times or more. V usage is TRBV4-1 and J usage is TRBJ2-5, with D tentatively TRBD1 (5 bases). V was trimmed by 8 bases and J by 5 bases, leaving 18 bases between them. CDR1 is MGHRA and CDR2 is YSYEKL in the germline V gene. The CDR3 has 14 amino acids. In DNA form, the CDR3 reads TGCGCCAGCCGAACCCCTGGGGCTGCGGAGACCCAGTACTTC. Amino acids: CASRTPGAAETQYF.

The chain combines TRBV11-2 with TRBJ1-1, with D perhaps TRBD1 (6 bases). Germline CDR1 and CDR2: SGHAT and FQNNGV. This CDR3 region has 15 residues. Trimming cost V 4 bases and J 4 bases, with 16 bases left between them. CDR3 sequence: CASSSPSQGITEAFF. Written as DNA, the CDR3 is TGTGCCAGCAGCTCTCCCTCCCAGGGGATCACTGAAGCTTTCTTT.

At least ten counts were recorded for this clonotype. The rearrangement joins TRBV7-9 to TRBJ2-7; TRBD1 matches at 8 bases. The CDR3 loop spans 14 amino acids. J was trimmed by 4 bases and V by 6 bases; bases with no gene match: 8. Per germline, CDR1 SEHNR and CDR2 FQNEAQ (reference sequence). CDR3 sequence (DNA): TGTGCCAGCAGTTACTACGACAGGGGTTACGAGCAGTACTTC. Residues: CASSYYDRGYEQYF.

This clonotype was detected many times. The chain recombines TRBV19 with TRBJ1-1; 9 positions agree with TRBD1. Per the germline V gene, CDR1 is LNHDA and CDR2 is SQIVND (reference sequence). The V segment lost 3 bases and the J segment 4 bases; nucleotides outside the gene matches: 3. The CDR3 is 14 amino acids. Here the CDR3 DNA reads TGTGCCAGTAGTATTACAGGGGGCATCACTGAAGCTTTCTTT. It translates to CASSITGGITEAFF.

The rearrangement uses TRBV6-5 and TRBJ1-2, with unresolved D. This CDR3 comprises 14 residues. The germline V and J ends were trimmed by 0 bases and 8 bases, with 13 bases remaining between them. The V gene's germline CDR1 is MNHEY and CDR2 SVGAGI. The CDR3 sequence: CASSYSRALEGYTF. In nucleotides, the CDR3 is TGTGCCAGCAGTTACTCGAGGGCCCTAGAAGGCTACACCTTC.

Many counts were recorded for this clonotype. The chain has TRBV11-2 and TRBJ2-7; 9 positions match TRBD1. V lost 1 base and J lost 3; bases outside the gene matches: 4. CDR3 length: 15 residues. CDR1 is SGHAT and CDR2 is FQNNGV in the germline V gene. The CDR3 DNA sequence: TGTGCCAGCAGCTTAGGACGACAGGGGGGCTACGAGCAGTACTTC. Translated, it gives CASSLGRQGGYEQYF.

This clonotype was detected ten times or more. The rearrangement joins TRBV10-3 to TRBJ2-5, with TRBD2 matching 13 bases. Germline trimming cut 2 bases from V and 3 bases from J; bases unmatched to any gene: 12. CDR3 length: 19 amino acids. Germline assignment: CDR1 ENHRY and CDR2 SYGVKD. The CDR3 bases are TGTGCCATCAGTGAGCCGAGGACTAGCGGGGGCCCCACGGAAGAGACCCAGTACTTC. Amino acid sequence: CAISEPRTSGGPTEETQYF.

The CDR3 DNA sequence: TGTGCCAGCAGCTTCGGGGACGGGCAGTACTTC. It is translated as CASSFGDGQYF. The chain has TRBV11-2 and TRBJ2-7, with D possibly being TRBD1 or TRBD2 (5 bases each). CDR1 and CDR2 from the germline V gene are SGHAT and FQNNGV. This CDR3 comprises 11 residues. V lost 3 bases to trimming and J lost 9 bases, with 9 bases between them.

The V gene is TRBV6-2 or TRBV6-3, the J gene TRBJ1-1; D ambiguous. Germline V gives CDR1 MNHEY, CDR2 SVGEGT. V gave up 2 bases and J gave up 5 bases, with 6 bases separating them. CDR3 length: 12 residues. The CDR3 here is CASSYGWTEAFF. CDR3 sequence (DNA): TGTGCCAGCAGTTACGGATGGACTGAAGCTTTCTTT.

The table lists this clonotype with many counts. The J gene is TRBJ1-5, the V gene TRBV19; D gene ambiguous. Trimming took off 7 bases at V and 6 bases at J, with 13 bases between the two ends. The germline CDR1 and CDR2 sequences are LNHDA and SQIVND (reference sequence). CDR3 length: 13 residues. The CDR3 coding sequence is TGTGCCAGTAATTCGGCGGCATTTCAGCCCCAGCATTTT. Translation gives CASNSAAFQPQHF.

This clonotype came up many times. The rearrangement uses TRBV30 and TRBJ2-5, with D hard to call. This CDR3 is built from 12 residues. V lost 7 bases, J lost 5 bases, and 14 bases lay in between. Germline V lookup: CDR1 GTSNPN, CDR2 SVGIG (reference sequence). CDR3 nucleotides: TGTGCCTCCAGCCCGGGCCCGGAGACCCAGTACTTC. As protein: CASSPGPETQYF.

This clonotype was counted at least ten times. The gene calls are TRBV6-4 and TRBJ1-1; D is undetermined. The germline CDR1 and CDR2 sequences are MRHNA and SNTAGT. CDR3 length: 18 residues. Deletions cut 3 bases from V and 0 bases from J, with 20 bases between. CDR3 region: CASSDSIGVNFMNTEAFF. The CDR3 bases are TGTGCCAGCAGTGATTCAATCGGCGTCAACTTCATGAACACTGAAGCTTTCTTT.

This clonotype was found many times. The V and J genes are TRBV2 and TRBJ2-5; D tentatively reads TRBD1 or TRBD2 (6 bases each). V lost 6 bases to trimming and J lost 5 bases, with 16 bases between them. This CDR3 comprises 14 residues. Germline V lookup: CDR1 SNHLY, CDR2 FYNNEI. CDR3 loop: CASRRGDQGETQYF. The CDR3 DNA is TGTGCCAGCAGGAGGGGGGATCAGGGGGAGACCCAGTACTTC.

This clonotype was counted only a few times. The chain links TRBV6-1 to TRBJ2-5, with a possible D match to TRBD1 (6 bases). This CDR3 spans 14 amino acids. The germline V gene encodes CDR1 MNHNS and CDR2 SASEGT. Deletions cut 6 bases from V and 5 bases from J, with 16 bases between. The CDR3 sequence is CASSGSWGRETQYF. CDR3 nucleotide sequence: TGTGCCAGCAGCGGTTCTTGGGGGCGGGAGACCCAGTACTTC.

The chain joins TRBV7-8 to TRBJ2-7; 12 bases are shared with TRBD2. The CDR3 loop spans 15 amino acids. V gave up 1 base and J gave up 6 bases; unmatched junction bases: 4. CDR1 SGHVS and CDR2 FQNEAQ come from the germline V gene. CDR3 loop: CASSLGLAGVGEQYF. The CDR3 DNA follows: TGTGCCAGCAGCTTAGGACTAGCGGGAGTTGGCGAGCAGTACTTC. Looking up the rest from reference TRBV7-8 and TRBJ2-7 gives the full variable domain: GAGVSQSPRYKVAKRGQDVALRCDPISGHVSLFWYQQALGQGPEFLTYFQNEAQLDKSGLPSDRFFAERPEGSVSTLKIQRTQQEDSAVYLCASSLGLAGVGEQYFGPGTRLTVT.

This clonotype occurred many times. The V and J genes are TRBV10-3 and TRBJ2-7; no reliable D call. Germline V lookup: CDR1 ENHRY, CDR2 SYGVKD. CDR3 length: 13 residues. Trimming left V 6 bases short and J 2 bases short, with 11 bases between. Written as DNA, the CDR3 is TGTGCCATCAGCAGATTGGGAACCTACGAGCAGTACTTC. Protein product: CAISRLGTYEQYF.

There are many counts of this clonotype. V and J are TRBV28 and TRBJ1-2; D is uncertain. CDR3 length: 12 amino acids. Trimming stripped 1 base from V and 5 bases from J, with 5 bases between. Germline CDR1 and CDR2: MDHEN and SYDVKM. The chain's CDR3 is CASSLSRYGYTF. In DNA form, the CDR3 reads TGTGCCAGCAGTTTATCTCGTTATGGCTACACCTTC.